This T cell receptor beta chain comes out of a study of beta chain features in type 1 diabetes listed by TCRdb under 2018. Describing the broader study: Patients and healthy donors did not differ in mean age, gender distribution, total cell number or subset yield. A total of approximately 100 million sorted cells were examined across all samples, and the number of cells per subset was strongly correlated with RNA yield. The study compared TCRB repertoires of sorted circulating CD4+ T cell subsets between recently diagnosed type 1 diabetes patients and matched healthy donors. Naive and central memory subsets were obtained from all 30 or so donors, but regulatory and stem cell-like memory subsets were isolated from only 8 patients and roughly eight healthy donors. Paper-wide results and their limitations: The naive, central memory and regulatory TCRB repertoires appeared to resemble one another more closely among patients than among healthy donors. Because small numbers of individuals were included in the HLA sub-analyses, any influence of HLA type on TCRB rearrangement was left unresolved. Type 1 diabetes patients showed a moderate but significant shortening of TCRB CDR3 length in all four CD4+ subsets. PCR might favor shorter templates, but patient and control samples were amplified and corrected together, so any skew would affect both groups equally. At VDJ recombination sites, type 1 diabetes patients had fewer insertions and more deleted nucleotides, which implies abnormalities in thymic rearrangement. Sequencing cDNA rather than genomic DNA could over-represent highly expressing activated cells, although activation and CD3 levels did not differ between groups.

Each donor gave one peripheral blood draw, around 0.12 L on average, collected into heparinised tubes. A BD FACSAria II was used to sort naive, central memory, regulatory and stem cell-like memory CD4+ T cells with a panel that included CD45RO, CCR7, CD25, CD127, CD95 and CD27. Every sorted population had a purity above 95%. PBMCs were isolated immediately by Lymphoprep density gradient centrifugation and stained directly without culture. Samples were stained and sorted in pairs, with one healthy donor and one patient per experiment, so that batch effects were minimized. This clone was counted a few times. There is no known antigen for this receptor. There are no base qualities to consult, and no much larger clone falls within one base. According to the germline V gene, CDR1 reads SGHRS and CDR2 reads YFSETQ. The CDR3 sequence holds 15 residues, the cysteine and phenylalanine included. Just CDR3 DNA is preserved here, 45 bases in frame from base 1. Trimming removed 4 bases from V and 5 bases from J, leaving 15 bases between the germline ends.

All of the isolated RNA was reverse transcribed with the High Capacity cDNA Reverse Transcription Kit, so expressed TCRB transcripts were sequenced. Naive, central memory and regulatory T cell samples underwent deep immunoSEQ sequencing, averaging about 3.3 million total reads per sample. Sorted cells were lysed in RLT buffer, and RNA was extracted using DNase-treated RNeasy Micro or Mini kits according to cell number. Each cell subset was processed separately to prevent cross-contamination, with patient and healthy donor samples processed together. TCRB sequences were amplified from cDNA with the immunoSEQ multiplex PCR, producing 87-bp fragments spanning the CDR3 region. Sequencing of the amplicons was performed on the Illumina HiSeq platform. Processing in the source paper ran as follows. PCR bias was computationally corrected using synthetic template baselines, reads within Hamming distance 2 were collapsed, and singletons that could not be merged were discarded. Reads were aligned against IMGT so that V, D and J genes, CDR3 length and insertions or deletions at six rearrangement sites could be assigned. Clonotype counts were normalized to sorted cell number within each subset before computing true diversity and Gini coefficients with the tcR R package. The overlap coefficient, calculated on TCRB nucleotide sequences, was used to measure repertoire sharing. As a proxy for the pre-selection repertoire, out-of-frame TCRB sequences from naive cells were analyzed. The source is immuneACCESS, and TCRdb retained only in-frame sequences with V and J called. Part of the clones is not carried over; for the studies checked, unresolved V genes explain less than half of this, and the remainder is unexplained. V and J calls plus clone size are reproduced from that table; the DNA served to infer D and trimming. The sample yields 970,000 or so clones; 15% to 20% were counted once. Of the sample, 0.02% to 0.025% falls within the top ten clones.

This clonotype was obtained from a woman in her late teens or twenties in good health. The chain links TRBV5-1 with TRBJ1-4, with TRBD1 as a weak D call on 6 bases. The specimen sequenced was naive CD4+ T cells from blood. The sample's cell subset or site label is to be understood as: true naive CD4+ T cells. The CDR3: CASSAGTPYNEKLFF. The bases read TGCGCCAGCAGCGCCGGGACACCATACAATGAAAAACTGTTTTTT.